The TCR beta chain under discussion was sequenced for a study of cytomegalovirus exposure and HLA in healthy donors. The CDR3 runs to 16 residues. The V and J ends lost 0 bases and 4 bases respectively, with 13 bases between them. Germline V gene lookup returns CDR1 MNHNY and CDR2 SVGAGI (reference sequence). Primers for the PCR totalled 60 Vbeta and 13 Jbeta. Profiled with immunoSEQ multiplex PCR; TCRdb holds only in-frame clones, not every one. The repertoire has around 100,000 clones, around two thirds of them found once; the top ten carry 3.8%. The chain uses TRBV6-6 and TRBJ2-1; D call uncertain. The sequenced sample was PBMCs. This clonotype originated in a man aged 25-40 years in good health and CMV-seropositive. The CDR3 DNA reads as TGTGCCAGCAGTTACTCAGAGACACGGATATACAATGAGCAGTTCTTC. Protein: CASSYSETRIYNEQFF.